The 6 T cell receptor beta chains listed next were all sequenced from one sample in a study of T cells in Graves' hyperthyroidism and ophthalmopathy. There were TCR beta CDR3 regions amplified from RNA transcripts. Initially, a first-round RT-PCR of the TCR CDR3 employed the HTBI primer set. TCRdb re-analysed the multiplex PCR reads in MiXCR, keeping a single row per CDR3 protein. Of around 600,000 distinct CDR3 sequences in the sample, roughly 15% were seen once. Sequencing was performed on blood. These receptors originate from a woman aged 45 to 65 with Graves' ophthalmopathy.

Ten or more counts support this clonotype. This chain connects TRBV6-1 to TRBJ1-1, with TRBD1 matching over 7 bases. After removal of 10 bases from V and 1 base from J, the junction contained 6 bases not matched to a gene. The CDR3 is made up of 13 amino acids. The germline V gene encodes CDR1 MNHNS and CDR2 SASEGT. The CDR3 bases are TGTGCCATCGCGGGACAGTCGAACACTGAAGCTTTCTTT. Protein: CAIAGQSNTEAFF.

This chain connects TRBV20-1 to TRBJ2-7; D tentatively reads TRBD1 or TRBD2 (5 bases each). The CDR3 loop spans 14 amino acids. The germline V gene encodes CDR1 DFQATT and CDR2 SNEGSKA (reference sequence). V lost 4 bases, J lost 0 bases, and 13 bases lay in between. The CDR3 protein is CSAKLGTASYEQYF. CDR3 DNA sequence: TGCAGTGCTAAATTAGGGACCGCCTCCTACGAGCAGTACTTC.

This clonotype was recorded at least ten times. The V call is TRBV6-1, the J call TRBJ2-5, with 9 bases identical to TRBD1. Germline assignment: CDR1 MNHNS and CDR2 SASEGT. There are 14 residues in the CDR3. The V gene end was trimmed by 6 bases and the J gene end by 5 bases; junction bases not matched to a gene: 7. DNA of the CDR3: TGTGCCAGCAGCGGACAGGGGAGTGTGGAGACCCAGTACTTC. This translates into CASSGQGSVETQYF.

This clonotype was counted a few times. A junction boundary mismatches the germline segment, possibly from a read error. The V and J genes are TRBV4-3 and TRBJ2-3; D remains unclear. Germline lookup yields CDR1 LGHNA and CDR2 YSLEER. The CDR3 is 14 residues long. DNA of the CDR3: TGCGCCAGCAACCAAGGGCACGCAGCAGATACGCAGTATTTT. This translates into CASNQGHAADTQYF.

The chain couples TRBV6-1 to TRBJ2-1; the match to TRBD2 covers 7 bases. CDR1 and CDR2 (germline): MNHNS, SASEGT. J was trimmed by 6 bases and V by 5 bases; bases with no gene match: 13. CDR3 size: 16 residues. The CDR3 loop reads CASSHPTFGRFNEQFF. DNA for the CDR3: TGTGCCAGCAGTCACCCGACTTTCGGGAGGTTCAATGAGCAGTTCTTC.

This clonotype has at least ten counts. The chain couples TRBV28 to TRBJ1-2, with 10 bases identical to TRBD1. Per the germline V gene, CDR1 is MDHEN and CDR2 is SYDVKM. This CDR3 has 15 amino acids. The V gene end was trimmed by 8 bases and the J gene end by 8 bases; junction bases not matched to a gene: 14. CDR3 DNA sequence: TGTGCCAGCGGAAGTCTGACAGGGGGCTCGTTGGGCTACACCTTC. It codes for CASGSLTGGSLGYTF.